The 18 T cell receptor beta chains in this list originate from one sample, sequenced in a study of blood T cell repertoires in COVID-19. Here immunoSEQ multiplex PCR was the method, and the copy in TCRdb shows in-frame clones only, minus some. This sample carries roughly 160,000 clones, roughly four fifths of them seen once, and the ten largest clones take over 9.5%. The specimen sequenced was PBMCs or T cells enriched from blood (not recorded which). The receptor set was obtained from a man over 45 who had recovered from COVID-19.

The rearrangement joins TRBV19 to TRBJ1-2, with 7 positions matching TRBD1. Losses at the gene ends were 3 bases for V and 8 bases for J; bases not matched to a gene: 6. Germline CDR1 and CDR2: LNHDA and SQIVND (reference sequence). The length of the CDR3 is 13 residues. The CDR3 sequence: CASSIDRAGGYTF. The DNA for the CDR3 is TGTGCCAGTAGTATCGACAGGGCGGGCGGCTACACCTTC.

This clone was counted a single time. This CDR3 is CASSRAGGSNQPQHF. The CDR3 nucleotides are TGTGCCAGCAGTCGTGCTGGGGGGAGCAATCAGCCCCAGCATTTT. The chain combines TRBV7-9 with TRBJ1-5; a weak D match, TRBD1 (5 bases). V was pared by 6 bases and J by 1 base, with 13 bases between. This CDR3 has 15 amino acids. Germline assignment: CDR1 SEHNR and CDR2 FQNEAQ (reference sequence).

The chain combines TRBV15 with TRBJ1-4, with a possible D match to TRBD1 (5 bases). V was clipped by 0 bases and J by 2 bases, with 7 bases between them. The CDR3 runs 15 residues. CDR1 LNHNV and CDR2 YYDKDF come from the germline V gene (reference sequence). The CDR3 is CATSRDRGTNEKLFF. CDR3 DNA: TGTGCCACCAGCAGAGATCGGGGGACTAATGAAAAACTGTTTTTT.

The V and J genes are TRBV10-1 and TRBJ2-1; 7 bases map to TRBD1. The CDR3 covers 12 residues. J gave up 12 bases and V 6 bases, and 8 bases lay outside the gene matches. Per germline, CDR1 WNHNN and CDR2 SYGVQD (reference sequence). The CDR3 reads CASSDDRAAQFF. The CDR3 nucleotides read TGCGCCAGCAGCGATGACAGGGCTGCGCAGTTCTTC.

V is TRBV5-1 and J is TRBJ2-7; TRBD1 matches 7 bases. This CDR3 region has 12 residues. Germline V gene lookup returns CDR1 SGHRS and CDR2 YFSETQ. The junction had 3 bases not matched to a gene; V was cut back by 4 bases and J by 5 bases. In nucleotides, the CDR3 is TGCGCCAGCAGCCCGGGACAGAACGAGCAGTACTTC. It encodes CASSPGQNEQYF.

This chain connects TRBV27 to TRBJ1-6; no clear D. The CDR3 loop spans 14 amino acids. V was cut by 3 bases and J by 9 bases, with 12 bases left in between. CDR1 and CDR2 from the germline V gene are MNHEY and SMNVEV (reference sequence). CDR3: CASSLQQGGSPLHF. DNA of the CDR3: TGTGCCAGCAGTTTGCAACAAGGCGGTTCACCCCTCCACTTT.

The rearrangement joins TRBV4-3 to TRBJ1-2, with unresolved D. V was pared by 0 bases and J by 3 bases, with 11 bases between. This CDR3 is 15 amino acids long. The V gene's germline CDR1 is LGHNA and CDR2 YSLEER. CDR3 sequence: CASSQDALDYYGYTF. The CDR3 DNA reads TGCGCCAGCAGCCAAGACGCCCTAGACTACTATGGCTACACCTTC.

The chain recombines TRBV2 with TRBJ1-6, with 7 bases identical to TRBD1. V trimming: 8 bases; J trimming: 5 bases; junction bases outside the gene matches: 6. The germline V gene has CDR1 SNHLY and CDR2 FYNNEI. The CDR3 length is 14 residues. The CDR3, as DNA: TGTGCCAGCCACCGGGACAGCGATAATTCACCCCTCCACTTT. It yields the protein CASHRDSDNSPLHF. Full variable domain (missing parts from reference TRBV2 and TRBJ1-6): EPEVTQTPSHQVTQMGQEVILRCVPISNHLYFYWYRQILGQKVEFLVSFYNNEISEKSEIFDDQFSVERPDGSNFTLKIRSTKLEDSAMYFCASHRDSDNSPLHFGNGTRLTVT.

The V and J genes are TRBV9 and TRBJ2-2; tentative D call: TRBD2 (5 bases). The CDR3 runs to 15 residues. V was trimmed by 4 bases and J by 4 bases, leaving 14 bases between them. Germline V gives CDR1 SGDLS, CDR2 YYNGEE. CDR3 protein: CASSPGMGSTGELFF. CDR3 coding DNA: TGTGCCAGCAGCCCCGGGATGGGTAGCACCGGGGAGCTGTTTTTT.

The chain is built from TRBV5-5 and TRBJ2-7, with unresolved D. V was trimmed by 0 bases and J by 0 bases, leaving 13 bases between them. This CDR3 is built from 16 residues. CDR1 is SGHKS, CDR2 YYEKEE, per germline (reference sequence). CDR3 in DNA: TGTGCCAGCAGCTTGGCCGCGGCAGCTTACTCCTACGAGCAGTACTTC. It encodes CASSLAAAAYSYEQYF.

The chain employs TRBV19 and TRBJ1-5; 9 nucleotides line up with TRBD1. CDR1 is LNHDA and CDR2 is SQIVND in the germline V gene (reference sequence). V shed 9 bases and J 2 bases; nucleotides not matched to a gene: 8. The CDR3 runs to 15 residues. This CDR3 is CASSTGGIGNQPQHF. In DNA form, the CDR3 reads TGTGCCAGCAGCACAGGGGGCATCGGCAATCAGCCCCAGCATTTT. Supplemented by reference TRBV19 and TRBJ1-5, the full variable domain reads DGGITQSPKYLFRKEGQNVTLSCEQNLNHDAMYWYRQDPGQGLRLIYYSQIVNDFQKGDIAEGYSVSREKKESFPLTVTSAQKNPTAFYLCASSTGGIGNQPQHFGDGTRLSIL.

The chain is built from TRBV11-2 and TRBJ1-6; D might be TRBD1 (6 bases). Germline values: CDR1 SGHAT, CDR2 FQNNGV. The CDR3 covers 15 residues. Trimming removed 0 bases from V and 6 bases from J, with 9 bases in between. CDR3 region: CASSLEQGLNSPLHF. The CDR3, as DNA: TGTGCCAGCAGCTTAGAACAGGGCCTTAATTCACCCCTCCACTTT.

The V gene is TRBV29-1, the J gene TRBJ2-6; no clear D gene. Germline lookup yields CDR1 SQVTM and CDR2 ANQGSEA. The CDR3 runs to 13 residues. V was cut by 6 bases and J by 5 bases, with 11 bases left in between. The CDR3 is CSVSQAWANVLTF. CDR3 coding DNA: TGCAGCGTCTCCCAGGCCTGGGCCAACGTCCTGACTTTC.

As concerns this clone: The conserved final phenylalanine or tryptophan is absent from the CDR3, which likely points to a read error. It is unclear where the CDR3 begins or ends on the DNA, so no DNA is shown, and the CDR3 is as TCRdb lists it. The J gene is TRBJ1-5, the V gene TRBV19. Counting both end residues, the CDR3 totals 12 amino acids. From germline, CDR1 is LNHDA and CDR2 SQIVND (reference sequence). This CDR3 is CASSNRGKLRKE.

CDR3 loop: CASSQDGWTPNSPLHF. The DNA of the CDR3 is TGCGCCAGCAGCCAAGATGGCTGGACACCCAATTCACCCCTCCACTTT. The chain recombines TRBV4-1 with TRBJ1-6; D is possibly TRBD1 (5 bases). In germline, CDR1 is MGHRA, CDR2 YSYEKL. The CDR3 has 16 amino acids. The ends were cut back, 0 bases at V and 7 bases at J, with 13 bases in the middle.

The chain has TRBV6-4 and TRBJ2-7; D remains unclear. V lost 0 bases and J 4 bases, leaving 10 bases between the germline ends. Germline CDR1 is MRHNA and CDR2 is SNTAGT. There are 14 residues in the CDR3. The CDR3 DNA reads TGTGCCAGCAGTGACTCAAACAGCAAATACGAGCAGTACTTC. This codes for CASSDSNSKYEQYF.

In DNA, the CDR3 is TGTGCCAGCAGCTACGGACAGAAAACTGAAGCTTTCTTT. It codes for CASSYGQKTEAFF. The chain employs TRBV11-2 and TRBJ1-1; TRBD1 might be the D (6 bases). V was shortened by 4 bases and J by 5 bases, with 11 bases between the two germline ends. CDR3 size: 13 residues. From germline, CDR1 is SGHAT and CDR2 FQNNGV.

The sample holds one count of this clone. The gene calls are TRBV6-2 or TRBV6-3 and TRBJ2-7; possible D gene TRBD2, 6 bases. V was pared by 6 bases and J by 0 bases, with 21 bases between. There are 17 residues in the CDR3. Germline loops: CDR1 MNHEY, CDR2 SVGEGT. The DNA of the CDR3 is TGTGCCAGCAGCCGACAAGGTGGAGGGGTCAACTCCTACGAGCAGTACTTC. Its protein is CASSRQGGGVNSYEQYF.